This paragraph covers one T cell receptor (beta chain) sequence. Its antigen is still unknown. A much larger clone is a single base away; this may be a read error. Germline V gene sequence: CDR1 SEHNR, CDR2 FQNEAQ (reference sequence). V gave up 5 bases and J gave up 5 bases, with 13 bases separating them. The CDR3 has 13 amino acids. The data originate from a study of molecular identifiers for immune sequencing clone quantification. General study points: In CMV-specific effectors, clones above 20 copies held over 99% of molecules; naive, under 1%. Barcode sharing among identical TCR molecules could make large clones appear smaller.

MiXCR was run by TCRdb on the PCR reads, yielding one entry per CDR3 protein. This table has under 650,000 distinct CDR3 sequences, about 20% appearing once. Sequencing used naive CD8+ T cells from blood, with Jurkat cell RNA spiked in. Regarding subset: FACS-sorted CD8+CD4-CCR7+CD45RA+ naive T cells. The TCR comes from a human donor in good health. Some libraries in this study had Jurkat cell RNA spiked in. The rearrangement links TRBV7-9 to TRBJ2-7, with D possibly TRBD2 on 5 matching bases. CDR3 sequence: CASSPTGNNEQYF. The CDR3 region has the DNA TGTGCCAGCAGCCCGACCGGGAACAACGAGCAGTACTTC.